What follows is one T cell receptor beta chain and its context. The antigen is unknown. This sample is drawn from a study of cytomegalovirus exposure and HLA in healthy donors. General study results and limits: Some V segments could not be told apart, so they were left out, TRBV6-2 and TRBV6-3 among them.

The CDR3 is 16 amino acids. Germline V gene sequence: CDR1 SGHTA, CDR2 FQGNSA. The junction had 9 bases not matched to a gene; V was cut back by 6 bases and J by 6 bases. PCR amplification relied on 60 Vbeta primers (plus 13 Jbeta primers). Here immunoSEQ multiplex PCR was the method, and the copy in TCRdb shows in-frame clones only, minus some. The sample yields 150,000 to 200,000 clones, about 80% seen once. The chain recombines TRBV7-2 with TRBJ2-1; 12 bases match TRBD2. The specimen was PBMCs. The sequence derives from a girl aged 10 to 17 in good health and CMV-seropositive. CDR3 nucleotides: TGTGCCAGCAGGGCTAGCGGGGGGGCCCATCGCAATGAGCAGTTCTTC. Its translation is CASRASGGAHRNEQFF.